This TCR beta chain was found in a study of control samples from healthy donors and cancer patients. The count of this clone is one. The repertoire was sequenced with immunoSEQ multiplex PCR; TCRdb's copy has only in-frame clones and lacks some. The sample records roughly 51,000 clones, about nine tenths being singletons. This CDR3 spans 16 amino acids. Per germline, CDR1 LNHNV and CDR2 YYDKDF (reference sequence). V lost 0 bases to trimming and J lost 5 bases, with 16 bases between them. This TCR was sampled from a man in his forties with colorectal cancer. Sequencing used PBMCs. The chain joins TRBV15 to TRBJ2-5; either TRBD1 or TRBD2 may supply D (7 bases each). CDR3 amino acids: CATSRDPHRGGETQYF. The CDR3 DNA reads as TGTGCCACCAGCAGAGATCCACACAGGGGAGGGGAGACCCAGTACTTC.